The clone carrying this TCR beta chain was seen at least ten times. Its antigen is unknown. This specimen belongs to a study of CD8 T cells in ankylosing spondylitis. Whole-study findings and limits: Significant enrichment of disease-linked clones was reported in matched ankylosing spondylitis synovial fluid.

CDR3 size: 13 residues. CDR1 and CDR2 from the germline V gene are SGHTA and FQGNSA. Trimming shortened V by 3 bases and J by 6 bases, and 12 bases separated the two germline ends. TCRdb ran MiXCR on the 5' RACE reads and lists one entry per CDR3 protein. The table lists under 30,000 distinct CDR3 sequences, roughly 7.9% of them singletons. The rearrangement joins TRBV7-2 to TRBJ2-7, with D possibly matching TRBD1 (8 bases). The sample consisted of blood. This sequence was found in a male donor with ankylosing spondylitis or in good health (not recorded which). The CDR3 loop is CASSFSGTGEQYF. The CDR3 region has the DNA TGTGCCAGCAGCTTCAGCGGGACAGGCGAGCAGTACTTC.